The 18 T cell receptor beta chains below come from one sample, sequenced in a study of monozygotic twins with inflammatory bowel disease. Reprocessing the 5' RACE reads, TCRdb reports a single entry for every CDR3 protein and omits DNA. Its clone listing holds approximately 390,000 distinct CDR3 sequences. The sequenced sample consisted of blood. These receptor sequences come from a human donor with ulcerative colitis or Crohn's disease, or a healthy co-twin of an affected twin (not recorded which).

CDR3 sequence reads: CAWSVLSRGASFF. The chain employs TRBV30 and TRBJ1-1; TCRdb's assignment of TRBD1 cannot be checked, as there is no DNA. The CDR3 covers 13 residues. Per the germline V gene, CDR1 is GTSNPN and CDR2 is SVGIG (reference sequence).

The chain links TRBV11-2 to TRBJ1-1; there is no DNA to check the TCRdb D call of TRBD1. In germline, CDR1 is SGHAT, CDR2 FQNNGV. The CDR3 is 12 amino acids. The CDR3 spells CASIVRDTEAFF.

The gene calls are TRBV3-1 and TRBJ2-7; TCRdb calls TRBD1, which cannot be checked without DNA. CDR3 length: 15 residues. In germline, CDR1 is LGHDT, CDR2 YNNKEL (reference sequence). CDR3 region: CASSQFDRGPYEQYF.

This chain connects TRBV7-8 to TRBJ2-5; TCRdb selects TRBD2, and the lack of DNA leaves this call unchecked. The V gene's germline CDR1 is SGHVS and CDR2 FQNEAQ. This CDR3 region has 16 residues. The CDR3 loop reads CASSFRWESMGETQYF. Together with reference TRBV7-8 and TRBJ2-5, the CDR3 gives the full variable domain: GAGVSQSPRYKVAKRGQDVALRCDPISGHVSLFWYQQALGQGPEFLTYFQNEAQLDKSGLPSDRFFAERPEGSVSTLKIQRTQQEDSAVYLCASSFRWESMGETQYFGPGTRLLVL.

V and J are TRBV5-1 and TRBJ1-2; TCRdb's assignment of TRBD1 cannot be checked, as there is no DNA. Germline V gives CDR1 SGHRS, CDR2 YFSETQ. This CDR3 contains 14 residues. CDR3 protein: CASRTGGADYGYTF. The variable domain in full, with the rest retrieved from reference TRBV5-1 and TRBJ1-2, is KAGVTQTPRYLIKTRGQQVTLSCSPISGHRSVSWYQQTPGQGLQFLFEYFSETQRNKGNFPGRFSGRQFSNSRSEMNVSTLELGDSALYLCASRTGGADYGYTFGSGTRLTVV.

The CDR3 region is CASSRAGGYTF. The V call is TRBV6-2 or TRBV6-3, the J call TRBJ1-2. Per germline, CDR1 MNHEY and CDR2 SVGEGT. This CDR3 spans 11 amino acids.

The chain couples TRBV5-6 to TRBJ2-1; TCRdb designates TRBD2, a call that cannot be tested without DNA. This CDR3 has 15 residues. From germline, CDR1 is SGHDT and CDR2 YYEEEE. The chain's CDR3 is CASSFTSAGTREQFF.

The V gene is TRBV5-6, the J gene TRBJ1-1; TCRdb names TRBD1, which stays unverified in the absence of DNA. CDR3 size: 14 residues. CDR1 is SGHDT, CDR2 YYEEEE, per germline. The CDR3 protein is CASSFGTQNTEAFF.

This CDR3 reads CATSRDRVGGYTF. This chain connects TRBV15 to TRBJ1-2; there is no DNA to check the TCRdb D call of TRBD1. In germline, CDR1 is LNHNV, CDR2 YYDKDF (reference sequence). The CDR3 contains 13 residues.

The CDR3 here is CASSEYITGAATQYF. The V and J genes are TRBV25-1 and TRBJ2-5; TCRdb lists TRBD1, though no DNA is available to test this call. The CDR3 loop spans 15 amino acids. In germline, CDR1 is MGHDK, CDR2 SYGVNS.

The chain has TRBV19 and TRBJ2-3; the TCRdb call, TRBD1, lacks DNA for checking. Per germline, CDR1 LNHDA and CDR2 SQIVND (reference sequence). This CDR3 contains 15 residues. This chain's CDR3 is CASSIAAGITDTQYF.

The CDR3 protein is CASSPPGGSSGNTIYF. The chain employs TRBV12-3 or TRBV12-4 and TRBJ1-3; without DNA, the TCRdb call of TRBD1 cannot be checked. This CDR3 is built from 16 residues.

The genes are TRBV11-3 and TRBJ2-2; TCRdb's assignment of TRBD1 cannot be checked, as there is no DNA. This CDR3 spans 16 amino acids. In germline, CDR1 is SGHNT, CDR2 YENEEA. The CDR3 reads CASSLERGKNTGELFF.

The chain joins TRBV7-9 to TRBJ1-4. The CDR3 has 15 amino acids. Looked up from germline, CDR1 is SEHNR and CDR2 is FQNEAQ (reference sequence). The CDR3 here is CASSYVRGPNEKLFF.

The chain couples TRBV5-1 to TRBJ2-7; TCRdb's D call, TRBD1, is unchecked because there is no DNA. This CDR3 spans 13 amino acids. Per germline, CDR1 SGHRS and CDR2 YFSETQ. CDR3 sequence reads: CASSFGQVYEQSF.

This chain links TRBV5-1 with TRBJ1-1; with no DNA, the TCRdb D assignment of TRBD1 cannot be verified. The germline V gene has CDR1 SGHRS and CDR2 YFSETQ. This CDR3 is built from 14 residues. The CDR3 here is CASSPDRGSTEAFF.

The chain is built from TRBV4-3 and TRBJ2-3. CDR1 LGHNA and CDR2 YSLEER come from the germline V gene. CDR3 length: 14 residues. This CDR3 is CASSQLLGFDTQYF.

This chain uses TRBV7-2 with TRBJ2-7; the TRBD1 assignment by TCRdb is unverifiable without DNA. CDR3 length equals 13 residues. CDR1 SGHTA and CDR2 FQGNSA come from the germline V gene. This CDR3 reads CASALSTSYEQYF.